Listed here is a single T cell receptor beta chain. Germline-derived CDR1 and CDR2 are MDHEN and SYDVKM. V was pared by 7 bases and J by 0 bases, with 16 bases between. The CDR3 extends over 15 amino acids. This sample is drawn from a study of cytomegalovirus exposure and HLA in healthy donors. The study ran its PCR with 60 Vbeta and 13 Jbeta primers. Produced via immunoSEQ multiplex PCR; TCRdb's table is partial and in-frame only. The sample consists of 60,000 to 75,000 clones, 60% to 80% of them appearing once. The receptor was derived from a woman aged 25-40 years in good health and CMV-seropositive. The chain recombines TRBV28 with TRBJ2-7, with D unclear. Sequenced material: PBMCs. The CDR3 loop reads CASTESPSNSYEQYF. CDR3 coding DNA: TGTGCCAGCACTGAGAGCCCATCCAACTCCTACGAGCAGTACTTC.